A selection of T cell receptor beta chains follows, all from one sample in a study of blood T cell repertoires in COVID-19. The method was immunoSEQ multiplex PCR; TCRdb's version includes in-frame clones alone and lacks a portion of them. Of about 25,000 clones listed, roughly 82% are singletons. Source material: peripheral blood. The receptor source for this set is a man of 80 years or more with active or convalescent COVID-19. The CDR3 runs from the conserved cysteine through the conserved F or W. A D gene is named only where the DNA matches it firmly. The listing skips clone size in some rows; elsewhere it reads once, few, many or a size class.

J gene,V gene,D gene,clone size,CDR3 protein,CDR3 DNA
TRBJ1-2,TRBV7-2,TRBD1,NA,CASSLGQGLYGYTF,TGTGCCAGCAGCTTGGGACAGGGACTCTATGGCTACACCTTC
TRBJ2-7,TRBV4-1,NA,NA,CASSQDPNDSYEQYF,TGCGCCAGCAGCCAAGACCCTAATGACTCCTACGAGCAGTACTTC
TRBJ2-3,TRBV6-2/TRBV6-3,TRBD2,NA,CASSRGGRADTQYF,TGTGCCAGCAGCCGCGGGGGAAGGGCAGATACGCAGTATTTT
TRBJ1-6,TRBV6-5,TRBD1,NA,CASRWDSHNSPLHF,TGTGCCAGCAGATGGGACAGCCATAATTCACCCCTCCACTTT
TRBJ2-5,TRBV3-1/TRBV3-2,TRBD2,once,CASSQDIRSGRYQETQYF,TGTGCCAGCAGCCAAGATATCAGAAGCGGGAGGTACCAAGAGACCCAGTACTTC
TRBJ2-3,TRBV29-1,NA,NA,CSVEDPRAADTQYF,TGCAGCGTTGAAGATCCCAGGGCCGCAGATACGCAGTATTTT
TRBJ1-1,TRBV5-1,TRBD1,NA,CATSRDRGPGTEAFF,TGCGCCACGTCCCGGGACAGGGGGCCGGGGACTGAAGCTTTCTTT
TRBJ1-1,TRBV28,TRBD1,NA,CASSTGERNTEAFF,TGTGCCAGCAGCACAGGGGAGCGGAACACTGAAGCTTTCTTT
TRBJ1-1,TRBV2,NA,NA,CASSEVVQGEAFF,TGTGCCAGCAGTGAAGTCGTACAGGGAGAAGCTTTCTTT
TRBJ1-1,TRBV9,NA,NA,CASTREAVNTEAFF,TGTGCCAGCACCCGGGAGGCCGTCAACACTGAAGCTTTCTTT
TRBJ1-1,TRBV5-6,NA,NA,CASSLAGRVAEAFF,TGTGCCAGCAGCTTGGCCGGGAGGGTCGCTGAAGCTTTCTTT
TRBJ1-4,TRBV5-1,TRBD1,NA,CASSSTRRTGSEKLFF,TGCGCCAGCAGCTCCACGCGGAGGACAGGGAGTGAAAAACTGTTTTTT
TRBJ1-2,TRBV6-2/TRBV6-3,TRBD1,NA,CASSWGDRGYGYTF,TGTGCCAGCAGCTGGGGAGACAGGGGCTATGGCTACACCTTC
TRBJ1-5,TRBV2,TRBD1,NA,CASSELGQGAGSNQPQHF,TGTGCCAGCAGTGAATTGGGACAGGGGGCCGGTAGCAATCAGCCCCAGCATTTT
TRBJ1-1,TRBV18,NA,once,CASSPLQSMNTEAFF,TGTGCCAGCTCACCACTACAGAGTATGAACACTGAAGCTTTCTTT
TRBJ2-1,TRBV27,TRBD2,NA,CASSQRGGTTRFF,TGTGCCAGCAGTCAACGGGGGGGGACTACGCGGTTCTTC
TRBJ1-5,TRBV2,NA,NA,CASEDSRNQPQHF,TGTGCCAGCGAGGACAGTCGCAATCAGCCCCAGCATTTT
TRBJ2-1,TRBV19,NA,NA,CASSIPPNEQFF,TGTGCCAGTAGTATTCCTCCCAATGAGCAGTTCTTC
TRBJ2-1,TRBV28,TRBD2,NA,CASSFSGRAYNEQFF,TGTGCCAGCAGTTTCAGCGGGAGGGCTTACAATGAGCAGTTCTTC
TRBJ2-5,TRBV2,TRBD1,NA,CASTTTGTGDVRQETQYF,TGTGCCAGCACAACCACCGGGACAGGGGACGTACGCCAAGAGACCCAGTACTTC
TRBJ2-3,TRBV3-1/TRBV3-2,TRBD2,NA,CASSSQSTSGLDTQYF,TGTGCCAGCAGCTCGCAATCGACTAGCGGGCTTGATACGCAGTATTTT
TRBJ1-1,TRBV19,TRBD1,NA,CASSNPQDREDTEAFF,TGTGCCAGTAGCAATCCCCAGGACAGGGAGGACACTGAAGCTTTCTTT
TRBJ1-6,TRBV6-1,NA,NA,CASSEGYGDYSPLHF,TGTGCCAGCAGTGAAGGTTACGGTGATTATTCACCCCTCCACTTT
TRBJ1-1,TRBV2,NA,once,CASREDRLNEAFF,TGTGCCAGCAGGGAGGATCGTCTTAATGAAGCTTTCTTT
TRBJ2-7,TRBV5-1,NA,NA,CASSLGGPGVEQYF,TGCGCCAGCAGCTTGGGAGGGCCGGGGGTGGAGCAGTACTTC
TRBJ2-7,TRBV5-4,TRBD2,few,CASSFGGSEQYF,TGTGCCAGCAGCTTCGGGGGGAGCGAGCAGTACTTC
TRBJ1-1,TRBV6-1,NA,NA,CASSEPGQNTEAFF,TGTGCCAGCAGTGAACCGGGACAGAACACTGAAGCTTTCTTT
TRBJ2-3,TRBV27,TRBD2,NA,CASAFLSGRGRDTQYF,TGTGCCAGCGCCTTCCTTAGCGGGAGGGGTAGAGATACGCAGTATTTT
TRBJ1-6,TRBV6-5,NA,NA,CASSYSIGRSGSPLHF,TGTGCCAGCAGTTACTCGATCGGCCGGTCCGGGTCACCCCTCCACTTT
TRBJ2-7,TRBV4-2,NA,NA,CASSQRLKQYEQYF,TGTGCCAGCAGCCAACGGCTAAAACAGTACGAGCAGTACTTC
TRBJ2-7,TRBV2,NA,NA,CASRARGPSNYEQYF,TGTGCCAGCAGGGCCAGGGGTCCCTCCAACTACGAGCAGTACTTC
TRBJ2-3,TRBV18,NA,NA,CASAEEQGGMDTQYF,TGTGCCAGCGCCGAAGAACAGGGGGGGATGGATACGCAGTATTTT
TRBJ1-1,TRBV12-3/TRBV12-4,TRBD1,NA,CASSRETGGVAFF,TGTGCCAGCAGCCGGGAGACAGGGGGTGTAGCTTTCTTT
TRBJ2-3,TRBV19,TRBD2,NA,CASSRTSGGLPDTQYF,TGTGCCAGTAGTAGAACTAGCGGGGGCCTCCCAGATACGCAGTATTTT
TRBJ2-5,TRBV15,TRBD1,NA,CATSRTGRETQYF,TGTGCCACCAGCAGGACAGGGAGAGAGACCCAGTACTTC
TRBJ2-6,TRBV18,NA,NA,CASSQASGANVLTF,TGTGCCAGCTCGCAGGCCTCTGGGGCCAACGTCCTGACTTTC
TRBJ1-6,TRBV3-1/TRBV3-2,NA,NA,CASSLEGGGSPLHF,TGTGCCAGCAGCCTTGAAGGTGGCGGGTCACCCCTCCACTTT
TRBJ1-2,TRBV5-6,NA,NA,CASSLGRDYGYTF,TGTGCCAGCAGCTTGGGCAGGGACTATGGCTACACCTTC
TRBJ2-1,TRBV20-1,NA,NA,CSASTDRRQFF,TGCAGTGCTAGTACGGACAGAAGGCAGTTCTTC
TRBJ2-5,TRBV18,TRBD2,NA,CASSPSTSGGYGTQYF,TGTGCCAGCTCACCTTCGACTAGCGGGGGGTATGGGACCCAGTACTTC
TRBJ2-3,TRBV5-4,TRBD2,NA,CASSLPAGGRISTDTQYF,TGTGCCAGCAGCTTGCCAGCGGGAGGCCGAATATCCACAGATACGCAGTATTTT
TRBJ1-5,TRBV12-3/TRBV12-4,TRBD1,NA,CASSQAGGQPQHF,TGTGCCAGCAGTCAGGCAGGGGGTCAGCCCCAGCATTTT
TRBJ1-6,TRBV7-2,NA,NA,CASSLQGNSPLHF,TGTGCCAGCAGCTTACAGGGCAATTCACCCCTCCACTTT
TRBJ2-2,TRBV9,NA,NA,CASRAGNTGELFF,TGTGCCAGCAGAGCGGGGAACACCGGGGAGCTGTTTTTT
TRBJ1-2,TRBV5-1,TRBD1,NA,CASSLGAAGGDHVHF,TGCGCCAGCAGCTTGGGGGCCGCAGGGGGCGACCACGTCCACTTC
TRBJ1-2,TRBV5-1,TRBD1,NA,CASSLEGSRQGVTLPYGYTF,TGCGCCAGCAGCTTGGAGGGTTCGAGGCAGGGGGTGACTTTGCCCTATGGCTACACCTTC
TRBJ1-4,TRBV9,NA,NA,CASSVQSTNEKLFF,TGTGCCAGCAGCGTACAGTCAACTAATGAAAAACTGTTTTTT
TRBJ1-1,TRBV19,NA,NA,CASSREARGRNTEAFF,TGTGCCAGTAGCCGAGAAGCCAGGGGACGAAACACTGAAGCTTTCTTT
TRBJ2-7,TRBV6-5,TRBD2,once,CASLFLAGGPNEQYF,TGTGCCAGCCTTTTTCTAGCGGGAGGGCCAAATGAGCAGTACTTC
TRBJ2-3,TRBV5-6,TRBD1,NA,CASSLGTGGADTQYF,TGTGCCAGCAGCTTGGGGACAGGGGGCGCGGATACGCAGTATTTT
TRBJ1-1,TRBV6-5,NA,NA,CASSYSGQMNTEAFF,TGTGCCAGCAGTTACTCCGGACAGATGAACACTGAAGCTTTCTTT
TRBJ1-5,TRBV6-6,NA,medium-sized,CASSLQEINQPQHF,TGTGCCAGCAGTCTACAGGAGATCAATCAGCCCCAGCATTTT
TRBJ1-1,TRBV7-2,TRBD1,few,CASSVQGGRTEAFF,TGTGCCAGCAGCGTACAGGGGGGGCGGACTGAAGCTTTCTTT
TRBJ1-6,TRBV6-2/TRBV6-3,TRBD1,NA,CASSYLQGASPLHF,TGTGCCAGCAGTTACCTACAGGGGGCTTCACCCCTCCACTTT
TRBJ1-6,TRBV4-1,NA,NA,CASSQVHSYNSPLHF,TGCGCCAGCAGCCAAGTACACTCCTATAATTCACCCCTCCACTTT
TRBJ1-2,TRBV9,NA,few,CASSVRTDPYGYTF,TGTGCCAGCAGCGTTAGGACAGATCCTTACGGCTACACCTTC